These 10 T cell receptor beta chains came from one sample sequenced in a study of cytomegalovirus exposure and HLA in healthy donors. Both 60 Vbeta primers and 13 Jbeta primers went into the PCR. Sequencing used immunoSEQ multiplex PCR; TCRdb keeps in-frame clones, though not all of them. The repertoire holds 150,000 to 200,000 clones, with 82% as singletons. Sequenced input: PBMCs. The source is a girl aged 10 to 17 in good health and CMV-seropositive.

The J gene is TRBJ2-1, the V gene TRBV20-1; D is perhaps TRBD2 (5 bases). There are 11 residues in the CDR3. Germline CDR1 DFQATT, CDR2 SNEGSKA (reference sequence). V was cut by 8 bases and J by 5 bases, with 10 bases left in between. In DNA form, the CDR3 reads TGCAGTTACGTGCGGGACAATGAGCAGTTCTTC. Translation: CSYVRDNEQFF.

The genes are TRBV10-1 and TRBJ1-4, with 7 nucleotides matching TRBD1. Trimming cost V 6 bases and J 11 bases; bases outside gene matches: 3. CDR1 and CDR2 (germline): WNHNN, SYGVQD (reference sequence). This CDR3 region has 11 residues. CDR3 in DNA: TGCGCCAGCAGGATGACAGGGAAACTGTTTTTT. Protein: CASRMTGKLFF.

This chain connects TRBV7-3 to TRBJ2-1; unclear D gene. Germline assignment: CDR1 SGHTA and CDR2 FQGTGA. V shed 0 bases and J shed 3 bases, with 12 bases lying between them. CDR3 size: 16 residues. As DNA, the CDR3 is TGTGCCAGCAGCTTAACAGGAGCCGAAGTCTACAATGAGCAGTTCTTC. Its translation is CASSLTGAEVYNEQFF.

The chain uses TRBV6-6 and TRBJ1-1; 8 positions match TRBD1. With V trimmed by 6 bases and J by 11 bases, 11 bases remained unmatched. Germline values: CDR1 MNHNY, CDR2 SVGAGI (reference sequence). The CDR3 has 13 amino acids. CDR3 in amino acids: CASSLGQDLRAFF. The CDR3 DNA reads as TGTGCCAGCAGCTTGGGACAGGACTTGCGGGCTTTCTTT.

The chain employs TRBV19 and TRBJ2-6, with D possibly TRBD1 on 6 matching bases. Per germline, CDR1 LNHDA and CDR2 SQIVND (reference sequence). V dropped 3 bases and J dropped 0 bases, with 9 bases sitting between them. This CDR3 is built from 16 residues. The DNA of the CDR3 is TGTGCCAGTAGTATTTTCAGGGGCTCTGGGGCCAACGTCCTGACTTTC. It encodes CASSIFRGSGANVLTF.

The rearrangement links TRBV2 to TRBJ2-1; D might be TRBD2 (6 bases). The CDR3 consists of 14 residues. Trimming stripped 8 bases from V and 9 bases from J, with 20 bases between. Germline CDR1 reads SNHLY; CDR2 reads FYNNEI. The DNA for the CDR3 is TGTGCCAGCCGGGAGATAGCGGAGTGCTGTGAGCAGTTCTTC. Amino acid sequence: CASREIAECCEQFF.

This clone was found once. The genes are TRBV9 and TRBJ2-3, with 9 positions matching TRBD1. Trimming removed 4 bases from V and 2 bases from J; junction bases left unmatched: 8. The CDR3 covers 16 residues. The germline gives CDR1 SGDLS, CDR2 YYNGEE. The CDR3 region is CASSLDRGTFTDTQYF. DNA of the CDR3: TGTGCCAGCAGCTTAGACAGGGGGACCTTCACAGATACGCAGTATTTT.

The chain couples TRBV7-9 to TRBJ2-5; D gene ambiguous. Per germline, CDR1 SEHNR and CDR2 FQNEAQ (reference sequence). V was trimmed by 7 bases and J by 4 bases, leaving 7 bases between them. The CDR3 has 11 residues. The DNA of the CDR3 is TGTGCCAGCAACCTAGGAGAGACCCAGTACTTC. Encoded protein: CASNLGETQYF.

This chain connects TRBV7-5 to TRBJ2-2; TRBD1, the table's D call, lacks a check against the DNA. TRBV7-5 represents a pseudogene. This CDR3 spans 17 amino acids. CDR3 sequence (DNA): TGTGCCAGAAGAGATCGAGGACAGGGCATAGGCACCGGGGAGCTGTTTTTT. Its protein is CARRDRGQGIGTGELFF.

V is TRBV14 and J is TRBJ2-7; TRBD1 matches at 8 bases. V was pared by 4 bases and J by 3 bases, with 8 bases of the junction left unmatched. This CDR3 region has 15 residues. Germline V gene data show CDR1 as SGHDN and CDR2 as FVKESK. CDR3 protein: CASSPRTGQIYEQYF. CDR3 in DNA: TGTGCCAGCAGCCCGCGGACAGGGCAAATCTACGAGCAGTACTTC.